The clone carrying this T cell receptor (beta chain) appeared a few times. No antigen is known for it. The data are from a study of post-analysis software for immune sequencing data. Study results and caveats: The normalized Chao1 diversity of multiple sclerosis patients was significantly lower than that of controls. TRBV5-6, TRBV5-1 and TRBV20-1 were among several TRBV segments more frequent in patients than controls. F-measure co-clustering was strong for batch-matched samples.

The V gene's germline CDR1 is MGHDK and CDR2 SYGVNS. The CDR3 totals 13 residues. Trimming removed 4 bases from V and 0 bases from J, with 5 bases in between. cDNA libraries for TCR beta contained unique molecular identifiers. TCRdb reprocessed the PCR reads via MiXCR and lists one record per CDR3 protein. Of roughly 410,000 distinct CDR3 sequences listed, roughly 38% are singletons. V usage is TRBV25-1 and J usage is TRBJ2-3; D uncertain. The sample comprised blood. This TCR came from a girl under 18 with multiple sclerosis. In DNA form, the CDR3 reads TGTGCCAGCAGTGTCGCTAGCACAGATACGCAGTATTTT. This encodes CASSVASTDTQYF.